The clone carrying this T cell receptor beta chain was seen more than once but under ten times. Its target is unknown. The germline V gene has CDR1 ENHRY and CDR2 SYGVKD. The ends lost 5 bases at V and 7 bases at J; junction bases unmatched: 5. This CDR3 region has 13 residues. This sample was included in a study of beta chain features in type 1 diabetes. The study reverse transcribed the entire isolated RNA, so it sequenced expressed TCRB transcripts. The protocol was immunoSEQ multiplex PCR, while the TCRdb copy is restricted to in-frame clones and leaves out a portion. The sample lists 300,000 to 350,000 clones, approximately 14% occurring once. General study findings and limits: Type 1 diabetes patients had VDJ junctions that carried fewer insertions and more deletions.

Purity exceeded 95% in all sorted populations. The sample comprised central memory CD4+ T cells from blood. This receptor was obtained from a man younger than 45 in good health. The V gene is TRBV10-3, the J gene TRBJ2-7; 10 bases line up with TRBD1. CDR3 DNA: TGTGCCATCAGTTTGGACAGGGGGAAAGAGCAGTACTTC. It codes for CAISLDRGKEQYF.